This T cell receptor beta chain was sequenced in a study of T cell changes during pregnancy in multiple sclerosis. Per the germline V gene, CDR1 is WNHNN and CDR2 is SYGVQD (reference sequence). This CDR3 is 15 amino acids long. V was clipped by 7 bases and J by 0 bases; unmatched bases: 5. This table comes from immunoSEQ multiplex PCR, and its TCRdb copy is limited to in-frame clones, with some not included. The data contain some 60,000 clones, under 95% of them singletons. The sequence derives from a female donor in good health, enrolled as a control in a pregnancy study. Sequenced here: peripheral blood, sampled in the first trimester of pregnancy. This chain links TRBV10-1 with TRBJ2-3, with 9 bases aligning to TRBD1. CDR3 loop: CASTWTGVSTDTQYF. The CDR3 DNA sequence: TGCGCCAGCACTTGGACAGGGGTGAGCACAGATACGCAGTATTTT.